These T cell receptor beta chains were read from a single sample in a study of post-analysis software for immune sequencing data. TCRdb independently ran MiXCR on the PCR reads; one entry per CDR3 protein. The sample consists of about 260,000 distinct CDR3 sequences, 35% to 45% of them appearing once. The sample consisted of blood. These receptors were taken from a girl between 5 and 17 years old with multiple sclerosis. CDR3s include the opening cysteine and the closing phenylalanine or tryptophan. The D gene is left open where the match is weak. Some rows mark clone size as missing; the rest say once, few, many or name a class of expanded clone.

>-|TRBV24-1|TRBJ1-2|many|14
TGTGCCACCAGTAGACCGGGGGAAAAGAATGGCTACACCTTC
CATSRPGEKNGYTF
>TRBD1|TRBV10-3|TRBJ1-2|many|13
TGTGCCATCAGTCCTACAGGGGGCGATGGCTACACCTTC
CAISPTGGDGYTF
>TRBD1|TRBV5-1|TRBJ2-5|-|16
TGCGCCAGCAGCTCGGGACAGGCCCCGATGGGGGAGACCCAGTACTTC
CASSSGQAPMGETQYF
>TRBD2|TRBV4-1|TRBJ2-7|-|12
TGCGCCAGCAGCCATAGCGGGGGGCCCCAGTACTTC
CASSHSGGPQYF
>-|TRBV28|TRBJ2-5|many|19
TGTGCCAGCAGTTTAGATGGGACCGGAGGAAGTGCCCTTCAAGAGACCCAGTACTTC
CASSLDGTGGSALQETQYF
>-|TRBV6-2/TRBV6-3|TRBJ2-7|few|13
TGTGCCAGCAGTGATACAAGGTCCTACGAGCAGTACTTC
CASSDTRSYEQYF
>TRBD2|TRBV3-1|TRBJ2-3|few|21
TGTGCCAGCAGCCAAGAAGGGACTAGCGGGAGTTTTGGGTCTAGCACAGATACGCAGTATTTT
CASSQEGTSGSFGSSTDTQYF
>TRBD2|TRBV27|TRBJ2-4|-|15
TGTGCCAGCAGTTTGGGCGGGAGGAGGAGGGACATTCAGTACTTC
CASSLGGRRRDIQYF
>TRBD1|TRBV7-9|TRBJ2-7|few|14
TGTGCCGGCAGCCAACAGGGGAACCGCTACGAGCAGTACTTC
CAGSQQGNRYEQYF
>-|TRBV12-3/TRBV12-4|TRBJ1-2|-|15
TGTGCCAGCAGTTTCACAGGGCCCCAGGACTATGGCTACACCTTC
CASSFTGPQDYGYTF
>TRBD2|TRBV28|TRBJ2-3|many|16
TGTGCCAGCAGCCCCCCGACTAGCGGGGCGACAGATACGCAGTATTTT
CASSPPTSGATDTQYF
>-|TRBV10-3|TRBJ2-7|once|11
TGTGCCATCAGTGAAGAAGCCCAAGTGTACTTC
CAISEEAQVYF
>TRBD1|TRBV18|TRBJ2-2|-|18
TGTGCCAGCTCACCATCGTCACAGGGGGCGCGACTCTCGGGGGAGCTGTTTTTT
CASSPSSQGARLSGELFF
>-|TRBV5-1|TRBJ2-3|many|14
TGCGCCAGCAGCTTCGGGACGCCCGTCGATACGCAGTATTTT
CASSFGTPVDTQYF
>TRBD2|TRBV29-1|TRBJ2-3|-|14
TGCAGCGTTGAAGAGCGGGGGGGCTCAGATACGCAGTATTTT
CSVEERGGSDTQYF
>TRBD2|TRBV12-3/TRBV12-4|TRBJ2-1|few|18
TGTGCCAGCAGTTTAGCTTCCCCTCGAAAGCGGGGGTACAATGAGCAGTTCTTC
CASSLASPRKRGYNEQFF
>-|TRBV28|TRBJ2-3|many|14
TGTGCCAGCAGGCCCGGGGGGCTCACAGATACGCAGTATTTT
CASRPGGLTDTQYF
>TRBD2|TRBV25-1|TRBJ2-1|many|17
TGTGCCAGCAGTGAATCCACGCGCGGGAGCTCCTACAATGAGCAGTTCTTC
CASSESTRGSSYNEQFF
>TRBD2|TRBV20-1|TRBJ2-5|few|15
TGCAGTGCCGCCCCGACTAGCGGCCGCCAAGAGACCCAGTACTTC
CSAAPTSGRQETQYF
>-|TRBV5-1|TRBJ2-1|many|15
TGCGCCAGCAGCTTGGTGGCTAGCGTTTACAATGAGCAGTTCTTC
CASSLVASVYNEQFF
>TRBD2|TRBV29-1|TRBJ2-4|many|13
TGCAGCGCTAAGGGACTAGAGGGGAACATTCAGTACTTC
CSAKGLEGNIQYF
>-|TRBV25-1|TRBJ2-1|many|16
TGTGCCAGCAGTGCCAGGGACGGCAGCTCCTACAATGAGCAGTTCTTC
CASSARDGSSYNEQFF
>TRBD2|TRBV6-5|TRBJ2-7|many|13
TGTGCCAGCAGTGGGACTAGCGGGGGCGAGCAGTACTTC
CASSGTSGGEQYF
>TRBD2|TRBV6-4|TRBJ2-1|-|15
TGTGCCAGCAGTGACGCTAGCGGGGGGGCAAGTGAGCAGTTCTTC
CASSDASGGASEQFF
>-|TRBV5-5|TRBJ2-1|many|15
TGTGCCAGCAGCTTCGGGTTTAGCTCCTACAATGAGCAGTTCTTC
CASSFGFSSYNEQFF
>-|TRBV7-9|TRBJ1-5|-|19
TGTGCCAGCAGCTTATCGGCAGGTTTACCTGGGTTGAGCAATCAGCCCCAGCATTTT
CASSLSAGLPGLSNQPQHF
>TRBD1|TRBV7-9|TRBJ2-1|few|14
TGTGCCAGCAGCCCCCGGGACAGGGTAAATGAGCAGTTATTC
CASSPRDRVNEQLF
>-|TRBV5-1|TRBJ1-5|-|15
TGCGCCAGCAGCTTGGTAGGTGAGAGCAATCAGCCCCAGCATTTT
CASSLVGESNQPQHF
>-|TRBV5-1|TRBJ1-6|few|15
TGCGCCAGTTATAGCGGGGACTCCGGCCTTACACCCCTCCACTTT
CASYSGDSGLTPLHF
>TRBD1|TRBV4-2|TRBJ2-7|-|16
TGTGCCAGCAGCCAAGACGGGACAGGGCCGACCTACGAGCAGTACTTC
CASSQDGTGPTYEQYF
>-|TRBV2|TRBJ2-3|many|15
TGTGCCAGCAGTGTCGGCCTGACCAGCACAGATACGCAGTATTTT
CASSVGLTSTDTQYF
>-|TRBV5-1|TRBJ2-3|many|14
TGCGCCAGCAGCTTGGAAGGGGGTACAGATACGCAGTATTTT
CASSLEGGTDTQYF
>-|TRBV6-2/TRBV6-3|TRBJ2-1|once|15
TGTGCCAGCAGTTACTCGGGAGCCCTTTACAATGAGCAGTTCTTC
CASSYSGALYNEQFF
>-|TRBV5-5|TRBJ2-5|-|12
TGTGCCAGCAGCTTGGACTACCAGACCCAGTACTTC
CASSLDYQTQYF
>-|TRBV5-1|TRBJ2-3|many|14
TGCGCCAGCAGTTCCCCTACCGAGACAAATACGCAGTATTTT
CASSSPTETNTQYF
>TRBD1|TRBV11-2|TRBJ1-1|few|15
TGTGCCAGCAGCTTAGAGACAGGGCTCGGGCTTGAAGCTTTCTTT
CASSLETGLGLEAFF
>-|TRBV5-1|TRBJ2-5|many|14
TGCGCCAGCAGCGCCGGGACTGCACAAGAGACCCAGTACTTC
CASSAGTAQETQYF
>TRBD1|TRBV10-3|TRBJ2-7|-|15
TGTGCCATCAGTGACGGGACAGGGGGCCGCTACGAGCAGTACTTC
CAISDGTGGRYEQYF
>TRBD2|TRBV5-1|TRBJ2-3|-|15
TGCGCCAGCAATGGAGGACTAGGGAGACCAGATACGCAGTATTTT
CASNGGLGRPDTQYF
>-|TRBV27|TRBJ1-5|many|18
TGTGCCAGCAGTCCTGGGCGGCAGGGCGGGATTGGCAATCAGCCCCAGCATTTT
CASSPGRQGGIGNQPQHF
>-|TRBV2|TRBJ2-3|many|15
TGTGCCAGCAGAGAGACAGCCACAAGCACAGATACGCAGTATTTT
CASRETATSTDTQYF
>-|TRBV7-2|TRBJ1-5|-|15
TGTGCCAGCAGCCCGGGTAAGGGGATTGTTCAGCCCCAGCATTTT
CASSPGKGIVQPQHF
>-|TRBV3-1|TRBJ2-6|-|13
TGTGCCAGCAGCAGGACTGGGGCCAACGTCCTGACTTTC
CASSRTGANVLTF
>-|TRBV20-1|TRBJ2-5|many|15
TGCAGTGCTAGAGATGGGGGTGGCCCCCAAGAGACCCAGTACTTC
CSARDGGGPQETQYF
>-|TRBV29-1|TRBJ2-5|many|14
TGCAGCGCCACTAGAGCAGCGGGTAGGGAGACCCAGTACTTC
CSATRAAGRETQYF
>TRBD2|TRBV15|TRBJ2-3|many|14
TGTGCCACCAGCAGAGGACTAGCGGAAGATACGCAGTATTTT
CATSRGLAEDTQYF
>TRBD2|TRBV3-1|TRBJ2-3|many|14
TGTGCCAGCAGCCAAGGGGGACTAGTCGACACGCAGTATTTT
CASSQGGLVDTQYF
>TRBD2|TRBV12-3/TRBV12-4|TRBJ2-1|many|18
TGTGCCAGCAGTTTAACTTGGGAAAGCGGGATGGAAAACAATGAGCAGTTCTTC
CASSLTWESGMENNEQFF
>-|TRBV5-1|TRBJ2-7|-|13
TGCGCCAGCAGCCCAGGACAGACCTACGAGCAGTACTTC
CASSPGQTYEQYF
>TRBD1|TRBV5-1|TRBJ2-6|-|18
TGCGCCAGCAGCTTACAGACAGGGGTCAACTCTGGGGCCAACGTCCTGACTTTC
CASSLQTGVNSGANVLTF